This TCR beta chain was recovered during a study of T cell repertoires in cytomegalovirus infection. Study context: Well-studied HLA-B-restricted epitopes and recently identified HLA-C-restricted epitopes of CMV were both used in the study. Signatures in public TCR beta sequences pointed to both CMV infection and matching HLA type.

Findings of the study overall: Carriers of CMV and the relevant HLA type were discriminated by public TCR beta frequency. Clonotype analysis showed dominance of the ex vivo response by HLA-C-restricted CMV-specific TCR beta clonotypes.

V was pared by 6 bases and J by 5 bases, with 19 bases between. The germline V gene has CDR1 MNHEY and CDR2 SMNVEV (reference sequence). The CDR3 is made up of 15 amino acids. Details on this clonotype: What it recognizes is unknown.

TCRdb called the reads again in MiXCR, with one record for every CDR3 protein. The table has under 500,000 distinct CDR3 sequences, roughly 46% seen once. Sample: cultured PBMCs, taken from culture after CMV antigen stimulation. V gene TRBV27 combines with J gene TRBJ1-1, with D possibly matching TRBD1 (6 bases). This TCR came from a human donor in good health (CMV status not recorded). Some clones in this sample may be carry-over from other donors' samples. DNA for the CDR3: TGTGCCAGCAGCACTACAGGGTACGGAGGGACTGAAGCTTTCTTT. Its protein product is CASSTTGYGGTEAFF.